Each of the 10 T cell receptor beta chains below was sequenced from the same sample in a study of human T cells and chemical hapten exposure. TCRdb redid the calling of the RACE reads with MiXCR, one entry per CDR3 protein. The table lists fewer than 200,000 distinct CDR3 sequences, about a quarter of them singletons. The time point was: patch test 3, about 24 weeks after DPC sensitization. The treatment denotes: therapeutic diphenylcyclopropenone sensitization with weekly scalp DPC. Source: whole blood, taken in connection with sensitization to the hapten diphenylcyclopropenone (DPC). The source is a young woman with alopecia areata. Some clones in this sample may be carry-over from other donors' samples.

The chain carries TRBV5-6 and TRBJ1-1; 7 bases are a match to TRBD1. The CDR3 spans 14 residues. V lost 4 bases, J lost 4 bases, and 7 bases stayed unmatched. The germline gives CDR1 SGHDT, CDR2 YYEEEE. This CDR3 is CASSRTGTATEAFF. The CDR3 nucleotides are TGTGCCAGCAGCAGGACCGGGACAGCCACTGAAGCTTTCTTT.

J is TRBJ1-2 and V is TRBV27; D might be TRBD1 (5 bases). V lost 6 bases, J lost 0 bases, and 11 bases lay in between. This CDR3 is 14 amino acids long. Germline CDR1 is MNHEY and CDR2 is SMNVEV (reference sequence). The CDR3 reads CASRRGGANYGYTF. CDR3 bases: TGTGCCAGCAGAAGGGGCGGAGCTAACTATGGCTACACCTTC.

This rearrangement joins TRBV9 to TRBJ2-7; 12 bases are a match to TRBD2. Germline assignment: CDR1 SGDLS and CDR2 YYNGEE. The CDR3 is 15 amino acids. J lost 2 bases, V lost 4 bases, and 4 bases had no gene match. The CDR3: CASSPRLAGAYEQYF. The CDR3 DNA is TGTGCCAGCAGCCCAAGACTAGCGGGAGCCTACGAGCAGTACTTC. The full variable domain, its missing parts supplied by reference TRBV9 and TRBJ2-7, is DSGVTQTPKHLITATGQRVTLRCSPRSGDLSVYWYQQSLDQGLQFLIQYYNGEERAKGNILERFSAQQFPDLHSELNLSSLELGDSALYFCASSPRLAGAYEQYFGPGTRLTVT.

This clonotype was detected a few times. The V and J genes are TRBV21-1 and TRBJ2-3; TRBD1, the table's D call, was not compared with the DNA. TRBV21-1 is a pseudogene. The CDR3 runs to 15 residues. CDR3 in amino acids: CASSKGAGGADTQYF. DNA of the CDR3: TGTGCCAGCAGCAAAGGGGCAGGGGGCGCAGATACGCAGTATTTT.

There are a few counts of this clonotype. V gene TRBV12-3 or TRBV12-4 combines with J gene TRBJ2-7, with TRBD1 as a possible D gene (8 bases). Trimming stripped 10 bases from V and 3 bases from J, with 19 bases between. The CDR3 spans 14 residues. CDR3 residues: CATAGDRNFYEQYF. The CDR3 nucleotides are TGTGCCACCGCGGGGGACAGGAACTTCTACGAGCAGTACTTC.

This sequence joins TRBV21-1 and TRBJ1-6; the listed D gene, TRBD1, was not tested against the DNA. TRBV21-1 has pseudogene status. The CDR3 is made up of 17 amino acids. This CDR3 is CASSKFGRGRPASPLHF. CDR3 coding DNA: TGTGCCAGCAGCAAATTCGGGAGGGGGCGACCGGCTTCACCCCTCCACTTT.

This clonotype was recorded a few times. The chain carries TRBV29-1 and TRBJ2-5, with 7 bases aligning to TRBD1. J lost 4 bases, V lost 7 bases, and 6 bases had no gene match. The CDR3 has 12 amino acids. The germline V gene has CDR1 SQVTM and CDR2 ANQGSEA. CDR3 region: CSGRQGRETQYF. The CDR3 DNA reads as TGCAGCGGAAGACAGGGCAGAGAGACCCAGTACTTC.

This clonotype was counted between two and nine times. The chain has TRBV7-2 and TRBJ1-2, with unresolved D. V was pared by 1 base and J by 4 bases, with 7 bases between. The germline CDR1 and CDR2 sequences are SGHTA and FQGNSA. This CDR3 spans 13 amino acids. CDR3 protein: CASSLGTAYGYTF. CDR3 nucleotide sequence: TGTGCCAGCAGCTTAGGAACAGCCTATGGCTACACCTTC.

The V call is TRBV4-1, the J call TRBJ2-7, with a possible D match to TRBD2 (5 bases). From germline, CDR1 is MGHRA and CDR2 YSYEKL. V lost 0 bases, J lost 6 bases, and 18 bases lay in between. The CDR3 runs 16 residues. The CDR3 reads CASSQDPPIVGGEQYF. In DNA, the CDR3 is TGCGCCAGCAGCCAAGATCCCCCGATCGTCGGAGGCGAGCAGTACTTC.

The genes are TRBV2 and TRBJ2-5, with D possibly TRBD2 on 5 matching bases. Germline V gene lookup returns CDR1 SNHLY and CDR2 FYNNEI. Trimming shortened V by 6 bases and J by 5 bases, and 13 bases separated the two germline ends. This CDR3 comprises 13 residues. DNA for the CDR3: TGTGCCAGCAGGCCCGGGGTTATGGAGACCCAGTACTTC. Translation: CASRPGVMETQYF.